This entry is about one TCR beta chain. Clones were read by immunoSEQ multiplex PCR, and TCRdb kept only the in-frame ones, dropping some. The sample holds hundreds of thousands of clones, around 90% seen once. The CDR3 consists of 19 residues. The trim removed 1 base at V and 4 bases at J, leaving 15 bases unmatched. Germline V lookup: CDR1 LNHNV, CDR2 YYDKDF (reference sequence). A Seattle source enrolled patients during active infection and followed them longitudinally. This sample was included in a study of blood T cell repertoires in COVID-19. Study information: The origin of the acute and convalescent COVID-19 samples was the United States, Italy and Spain.

The sequence came from a woman aged 40-49 years with COVID-19, enrolled during active disease. The chain links TRBV15 to TRBJ2-2, with 7 positions matching TRBD2. Sequencing was carried out using peripheral blood. In DNA form, the CDR3 reads TGTGCCACCAGCAGAGCGGGAAGGCGGGAGATCTGGTGCACCGGGGAGCTGTTTTTT. Protein sequence: CATSRAGRREIWCTGELFF. Together with reference TRBV15 and TRBJ2-2, the CDR3 gives the full variable domain: DAMVIQNPRYQVTQFGKPVTLSCSQTLNHNVMYWYQQKSSQAPKLLFHYYDKDFNNEADTPDNFQSRRPNTSFCFLDIRSPGLGDTAMYLCATSRAGRREIWCTGELFFGEGSRLTVL.